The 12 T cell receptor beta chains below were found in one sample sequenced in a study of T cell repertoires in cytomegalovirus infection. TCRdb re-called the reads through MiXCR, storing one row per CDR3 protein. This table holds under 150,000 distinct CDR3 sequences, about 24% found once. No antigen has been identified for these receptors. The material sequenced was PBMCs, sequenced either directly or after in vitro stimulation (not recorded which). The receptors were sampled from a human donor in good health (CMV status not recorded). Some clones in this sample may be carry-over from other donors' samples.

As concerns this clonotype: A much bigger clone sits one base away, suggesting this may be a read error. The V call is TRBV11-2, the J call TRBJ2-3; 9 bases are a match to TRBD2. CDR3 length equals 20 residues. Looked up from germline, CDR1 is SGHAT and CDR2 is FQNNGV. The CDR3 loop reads CASSLVAWLGTSRPTDMQYF. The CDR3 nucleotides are TGTGCCAGCAGCTTAGTAGCTTGGCTTGGGACTAGCCGACCCACAGATATGCAGTATTTT.

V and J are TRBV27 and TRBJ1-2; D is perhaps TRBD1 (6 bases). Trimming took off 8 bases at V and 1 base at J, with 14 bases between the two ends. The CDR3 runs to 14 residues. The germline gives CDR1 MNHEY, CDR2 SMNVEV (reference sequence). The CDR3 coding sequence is TGTGCCAGCGGAGACAGGAGCTATAACTATGGCTACACCTTC. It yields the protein CASGDRSYNYGYTF.

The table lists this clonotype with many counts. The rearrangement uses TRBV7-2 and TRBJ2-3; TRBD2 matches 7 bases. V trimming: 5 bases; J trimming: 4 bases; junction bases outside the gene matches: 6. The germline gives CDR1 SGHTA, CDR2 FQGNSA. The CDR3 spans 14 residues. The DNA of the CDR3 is TGTGCCAGCAGCCTTCAAGCGGGGTCAGATACGCAGTATTTT. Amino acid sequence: CASSLQAGSDTQYF.

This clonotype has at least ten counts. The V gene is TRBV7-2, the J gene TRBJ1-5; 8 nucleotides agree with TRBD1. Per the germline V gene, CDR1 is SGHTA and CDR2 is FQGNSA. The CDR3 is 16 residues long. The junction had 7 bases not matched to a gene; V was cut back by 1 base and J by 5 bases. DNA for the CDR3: TGTGCCAGCAGCTTAGGAGGGCAGGGGGCAGATCAGCCCCAGCATTTT. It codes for CASSLGGQGADQPQHF. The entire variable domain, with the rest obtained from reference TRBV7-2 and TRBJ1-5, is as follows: GAGVSQSPSNKVTEKGKDVELRCDPISGHTALYWYRQSLGQGLEFLIYFQGNSAPDKSGLPSDRFSAERTGGSVSTLTIQRTQQEDSAVYLCASSLGGQGADQPQHFGDGTRLSIL.

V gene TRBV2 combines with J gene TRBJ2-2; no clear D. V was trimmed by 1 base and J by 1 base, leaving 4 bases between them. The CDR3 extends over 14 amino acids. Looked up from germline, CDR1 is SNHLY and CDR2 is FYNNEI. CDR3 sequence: CASSEERNTGELFF. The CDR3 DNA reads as TGTGCCAGCAGTGAAGAGCGGAACACCGGGGAGCTGTTTTTT.

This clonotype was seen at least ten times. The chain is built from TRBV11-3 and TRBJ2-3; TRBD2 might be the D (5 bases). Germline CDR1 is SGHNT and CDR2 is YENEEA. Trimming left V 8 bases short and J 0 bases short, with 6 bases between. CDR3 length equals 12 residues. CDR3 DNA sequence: TGTGCCAGCGGCGGGAGCACAGATACGCAGTATTTT. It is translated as CASGGSTDTQYF.

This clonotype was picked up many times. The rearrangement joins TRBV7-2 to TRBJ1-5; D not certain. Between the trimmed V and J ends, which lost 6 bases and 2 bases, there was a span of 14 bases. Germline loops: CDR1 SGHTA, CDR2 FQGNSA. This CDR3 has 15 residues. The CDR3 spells CASSDKSQGNQPQHF. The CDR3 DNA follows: TGTGCCAGCAGTGACAAAAGTCAGGGCAATCAGCCCCAGCATTTT.

The CDR3 DNA is TGCAGCGCCTGGGACAAAGGAACTTCAGAGACCCAGTACTTC. Its translation is CSAWDKGTSETQYF. The V and J genes are TRBV29-1 and TRBJ2-5; TRBD1 might be the D (6 bases). The CDR3 loop spans 14 amino acids. Germline loops: CDR1 SQVTM, CDR2 ANQGSEA. Trimming removed 7 bases from V and 4 bases from J, with 19 bases in between.

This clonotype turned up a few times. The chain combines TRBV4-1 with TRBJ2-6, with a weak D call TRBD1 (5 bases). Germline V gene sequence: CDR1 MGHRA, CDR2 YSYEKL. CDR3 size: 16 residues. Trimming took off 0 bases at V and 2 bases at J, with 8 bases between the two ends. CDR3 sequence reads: CASSQDPGPGANVLTF. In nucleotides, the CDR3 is TGCGCCAGCAGCCAAGATCCAGGGCCTGGGGCCAACGTCCTGACTTTC.

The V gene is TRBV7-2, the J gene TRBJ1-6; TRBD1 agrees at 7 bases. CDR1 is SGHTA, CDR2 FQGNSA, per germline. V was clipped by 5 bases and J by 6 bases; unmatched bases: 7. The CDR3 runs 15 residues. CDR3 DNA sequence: TGTGCCAGCAGCCAGGGGGGGGGGGGTAATTCACCCCTCCACTTT. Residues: CASSQGGGGNSPLHF. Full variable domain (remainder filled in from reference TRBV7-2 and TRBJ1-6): GAGVSQSPSNKVTEKGKDVELRCDPISGHTALYWYRQSLGQGLEFLIYFQGNSAPDKSGLPSDRFSAERTGGSVSTLTIQRTQQEDSAVYLCASSQGGGGNSPLHFGNGTRLTVT.

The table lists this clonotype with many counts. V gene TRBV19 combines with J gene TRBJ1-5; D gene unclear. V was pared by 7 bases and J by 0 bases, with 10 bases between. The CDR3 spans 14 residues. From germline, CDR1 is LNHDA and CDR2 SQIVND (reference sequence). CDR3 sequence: CASKSVNSNQPQHF. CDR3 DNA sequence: TGTGCCAGTAAATCAGTTAATAGCAATCAGCCCCAGCATTTT.

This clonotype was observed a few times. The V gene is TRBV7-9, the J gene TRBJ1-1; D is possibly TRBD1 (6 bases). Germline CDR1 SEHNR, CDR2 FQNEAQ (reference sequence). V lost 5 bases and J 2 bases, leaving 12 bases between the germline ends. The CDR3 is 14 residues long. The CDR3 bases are TGTGCCAGCAGCCCCGGCAGGGGCAACACTGAAGCTTTCTTT. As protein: CASSPGRGNTEAFF.